This T cell receptor beta chain was retrieved from a study of CXCR3-negative and CXCR3-positive naive CD8 T cells. Turning to the study itself: The libraries together contributed 140 million or so TRB reads, each supplying about 1.5 +/- 0.3 million.

About this clonotype: Its antigen is not known.

Whole-study results and caveats: Diversity proved comparably high across both naive subsets and much lower in memory CD8+ cells. Naive subsets showed comparable surface CD5, and TCR interaction strength was also inferred from TRB CDR3 physicochemistry. PBMCs showed partially decreased CXCR3 expression after cryopreservation, and most assays used fresh PBMCs.

The CDR3 has 13 amino acids. Looked up from germline, CDR1 is SGHDN and CDR2 is FVKESK. UMI labels and 5' RACE were used to prepare the TRB cDNA libraries. TCRdb reanalyzed the 5' RACE reads, giving one entry per CDR3 protein sequence and no DNA. In total, the table holds around 50,000 distinct CDR3 sequences. The rearrangement uses TRBV14 and TRBJ2-7; TCRdb returns TRBD2, unconfirmable since there is no DNA. This clonotype was sampled from a human donor in good health. Some clones in this sample may be carry-over from other donors' samples. The sample consisted of memory CD8+ T cells from blood. CDR3 region: CASSQWGRAEQYF.